This entry lists 14 T cell receptor beta chains sequenced from one sample in a study of blood T cell repertoires in COVID-19. The protocol was immunoSEQ multiplex PCR, while the TCRdb copy is restricted to in-frame clones and leaves out a portion. Of about 270,000 clones listed, about 87% are singletons. The sample comprised PBMCs or T cells enriched from blood (not recorded which). The receptors stem from a woman in her twenties or thirties with acute COVID-19.

This CDR3 is CASSTRTGDGNEKLFF. CDR3 coding DNA: TGTGCCAGCAGTACTCGGACAGGGGACGGTAATGAAAAACTGTTTTTT. The gene calls are TRBV2 and TRBJ1-4, with 9 bases fitting TRBD1. The CDR3 has 16 amino acids. Trimming took 5 bases from V and 4 from J; bases not matched to a gene: 8. In germline, CDR1 is SNHLY, CDR2 FYNNEI.

The rearrangement uses TRBV7-6 and TRBJ2-3; D might be TRBD1 (5 bases). CDR3 length equals 15 residues. V lost 4 bases to trimming and J lost 0 bases, with 11 bases between them. Germline V gene data show CDR1 as SGHVS and CDR2 as FNYEAQ. In nucleotides, the CDR3 is TGTGCCAGCAGCTACACAGGAGATAGCACAGATACGCAGTATTTT. Translation gives CASSYTGDSTDTQYF.

The J gene is TRBJ2-7, the V gene TRBV5-4, with no clear D. The V gene lost 0 bases and the J gene lost 3 bases, with 7 bases spanning the gap. There are 13 residues in the CDR3. Germline V gene lookup returns CDR1 SGHNT and CDR2 YYREEE (reference sequence). The CDR3 protein is CASSLESGYEQYF. The CDR3 nucleotides are TGTGCCAGCAGCTTGGAATCGGGCTACGAGCAGTACTTC.

The chain joins TRBV27 to TRBJ1-5; 7 nucleotides match TRBD1. With V trimmed by 0 bases and J by 7 bases, 9 bases remained unmatched. Germline V gives CDR1 MNHEY, CDR2 SMNVEV (reference sequence). There are 16 residues in the CDR3. The CDR3, as DNA: TGTGCCAGCAGTTTATCTTTCAGGGGGGTAGGACAGCCCCAGCATTTT. It specifies CASSLSFRGVGQPQHF.

The CDR3 region has the DNA TGTGCCAGCAGCTTGGGACTAGCGGGATTTAATGAGCAGTTCTTC. Its protein is CASSLGLAGFNEQFF. The chain employs TRBV5-8 and TRBJ2-1; 11 bases fit TRBD2. V dropped 0 bases and J dropped 7; count of bases not matched to a gene: 3. In germline, CDR1 is SGHTS, CDR2 YDEGEE. CDR3 length equals 15 residues. Based on the CDR3 plus reference TRBV5-8 and TRBJ2-1, the full variable domain is EAGVTQSPTHLIKTRGQQATLRCSPISGHTSVYWYQQALGLGLQFLLWYDEGEERNRGNFPPRFSGRQFPNYSSELNVNALELEDSALYLCASSLGLAGFNEQFFGPGTRLTVL.

A word on this clone: Other DNA sequences from this sample encode an identical CDR3 as well. The chain's CDR3 is CASSPPGLAGVDTQYF. DNA for the CDR3: TGTGCCAGCTCACCGCCGGGACTAGCGGGAGTTGATACGCAGTATTTT. The chain links TRBV18 to TRBJ2-3; 14 nucleotides agree with TRBD2. Unmatched junction bases numbered 5, after V lost 3 bases and J lost 6 bases. Germline CDR1 reads KGHSH; CDR2 reads LQKENI. The CDR3 sequence is 16 residues long.

The chain joins TRBV7-9 to TRBJ2-1; TRBD2 aligns across 11 bases. Germline CDR1 is SEHNR and CDR2 is FQNEAQ (reference sequence). The CDR3 length is 21 residues. Trimming took 5 bases from V and 5 from J; bases not matched to a gene: 23. Written as DNA, the CDR3 is TGTGCCAGCAGCACTTCCCGTGGTTCATCGGGACTAGCGGATAGGAACAATGAGCAGTTCTTC. Translating it yields CASSTSRGSSGLADRNNEQFF.

The chain is built from TRBV3-1 (or the pseudogene TRBV3-2) and TRBJ1-5; perhaps TRBD1 as D (5 bases). The ends were cut back, 6 bases at V and 3 bases at J, with 12 bases in the middle. Germline CDR1 reads LGHDT; CDR2 reads YNNKEL (reference sequence). CDR3 length equals 14 residues. DNA for the CDR3: TGTGCCAGCAGTCCTAGACAGATCAATCAGCCCCAGCATTTT. It yields the protein CASSPRQINQPQHF.

The V call is TRBV19, the J call TRBJ1-5; D remains unclear. V was clipped by 1 base and J by 5 bases, with 12 bases between them. The CDR3 totals 15 residues. Germline CDR1 is LNHDA and CDR2 is SQIVND (reference sequence). For the CDR3, the DNA is TGTGCCAGTAGTATAGGCGGAGGGATCCATCAGCCCCAGCATTTT. Translating gives CASSIGGGIHQPQHF.

The rearrangement links TRBV5-1 to TRBJ2-7, with 9 bases aligning to TRBD1. With V trimmed by 4 bases and J by 3 bases, 8 bases remained unmatched. CDR1 is SGHRS, CDR2 YFSETQ, per germline. CDR3 length equals 15 residues. In DNA form, the CDR3 reads TGCGCCAGCAGCGTGGCCGGGACAGGGATCTACGAGCAGTACTTC. Its translation is CASSVAGTGIYEQYF. The entire variable domain, with the rest obtained from reference TRBV5-1 and TRBJ2-7, is as follows: KAGVTQTPRYLIKTRGQQVTLSCSPISGHRSVSWYQQTPGQGLQFLFEYFSETQRNKGNFPGRFSGRQFSNSRSEMNVSTLELGDSALYLCASSVAGTGIYEQYFGPGTRLTVT.

Concerning this clone itself: Other DNA sequences of this sample code for an identical CDR3. The chain is built from TRBV24-1 and TRBJ1-5; D remains ambiguous. Germline V gives CDR1 KGHDR, CDR2 SFDVKD. The CDR3 consists of 13 residues. Trimming left V 3 bases short and J 6 bases short, with 8 bases between. The CDR3 DNA sequence: TGTGCCACCAGTGATCCCGGGAGTCAGCCCCAGCATTTT. Its protein is CATSDPGSQPQHF.

The chain uses TRBV9 and TRBJ1-3; no definite D call. Germline CDR1 and CDR2: SGDLS and YYNGEE. V was clipped by 6 bases and J by 3 bases, with 16 bases between them. The CDR3 consists of 15 residues. For the CDR3, the DNA is TGTGCCAGCACTCGGGGAGGCCGCGGTGGAAACACCATATATTTT. This translates into CASTRGGRGGNTIYF.

The CDR3 reads CAWSRGGNYEQYF. The CDR3 DNA is TGTGCCTGGAGCCGGGGTGGTAATTACGAGCAGTACTTC. The V and J genes are TRBV30 and TRBJ2-7, with D possibly matching TRBD2 (5 bases). The germline V gene has CDR1 GTSNPN and CDR2 SVGIG (reference sequence). The V gene lost 3 bases and the J gene lost 4 bases, with 13 bases spanning the gap. The CDR3 contains 13 residues.

The chain couples TRBV3-1 (or the pseudogene TRBV3-2) to TRBJ2-2; TRBD1 agrees at 7 bases. CDR1 and CDR2 from the germline V gene are LGHDT and YNNKEL (reference sequence). Unmatched junction bases numbered 3, after V lost 4 bases and J lost 4 bases. The CDR3 loop spans 14 amino acids. CDR3 bases: TGTGCCAGCAGCCTCGGACAGGTCACCGGGGAGCTGTTTTTT. Translation: CASSLGQVTGELFF.